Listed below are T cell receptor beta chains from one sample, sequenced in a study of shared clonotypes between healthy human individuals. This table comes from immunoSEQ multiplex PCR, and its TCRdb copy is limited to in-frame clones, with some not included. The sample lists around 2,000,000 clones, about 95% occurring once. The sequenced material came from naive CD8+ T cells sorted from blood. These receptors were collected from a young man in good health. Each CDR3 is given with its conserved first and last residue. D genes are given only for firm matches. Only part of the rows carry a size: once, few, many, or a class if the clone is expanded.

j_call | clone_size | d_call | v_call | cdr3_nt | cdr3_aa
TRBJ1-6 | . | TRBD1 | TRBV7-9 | TGTGCCAGCAGCACTTCAGGGGGAGGATCCTATAATTCACCCCTCCACTTT | CASSTSGGGSYNSPLHF
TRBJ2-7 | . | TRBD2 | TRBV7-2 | TGTGCCAGCAGCCCCCAGCGGGGGATGGGGTCTACCTCCTACGAGCAGTACTTC | CASSPQRGMGSTSYEQYF
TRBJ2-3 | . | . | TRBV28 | TGTGCCAGCAGTTTTGGGTCGACGTACACAGATACGCAGTATTTT | CASSFGSTYTDTQYF
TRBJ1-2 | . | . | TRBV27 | TGTGCCAGCAGTTTATGGCCTGGGGAGGGCTACACCTTC | CASSLWPGEGYTF
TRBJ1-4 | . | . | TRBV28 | TGTGCCAGCAGTTTCGGGTGGGGGGAGGAAAAACTGTTTTTT | CASSFGWGEEKLFF
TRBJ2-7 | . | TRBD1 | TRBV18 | TGTGCCAGCTCACCCGACAGGGGGTCCTACGAGCAGTACTTC | CASSPDRGSYEQYF
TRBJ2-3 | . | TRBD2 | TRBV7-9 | TGTGCCAGCAGTCACTCCGGGACTAGCGGGACAGATACGCAGTATTTT | CASSHSGTSGTDTQYF
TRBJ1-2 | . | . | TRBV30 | TGTGCCGTTTTTGACGACAGGAACTATGGCTACACCTTC | CAVFDDRNYGYTF
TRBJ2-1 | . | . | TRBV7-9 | TGTGCCAGCAGCTCGACCTCACACAATGAGCAGTTCTTC | CASSSTSHNEQFF
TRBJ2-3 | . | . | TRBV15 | TGTGCCACCAGCACGTCCTCGGGAGTCTTCACAGATACGCAGTATTTT | CATSTSSGVFTDTQYF
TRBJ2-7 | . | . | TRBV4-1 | TGCGCCAGCAGCCAAGAAGGGCTCGGCAGCTCCTACGAGCAGTACTTC | CASSQEGLGSSYEQYF
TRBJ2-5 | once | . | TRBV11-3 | TGTGCCAGAGGATGGGGGGAAGAGACCCAGTACTTC | CARGWGEETQYF